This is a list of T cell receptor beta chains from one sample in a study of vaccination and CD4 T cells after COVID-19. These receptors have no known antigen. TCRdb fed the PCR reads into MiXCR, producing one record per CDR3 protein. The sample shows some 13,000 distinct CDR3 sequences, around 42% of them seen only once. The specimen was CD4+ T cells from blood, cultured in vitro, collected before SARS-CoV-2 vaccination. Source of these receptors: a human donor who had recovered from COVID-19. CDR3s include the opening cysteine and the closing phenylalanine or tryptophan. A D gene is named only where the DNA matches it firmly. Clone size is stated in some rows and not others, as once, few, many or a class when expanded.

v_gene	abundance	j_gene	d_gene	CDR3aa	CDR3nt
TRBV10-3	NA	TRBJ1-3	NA	CAISEVGTGNTIYF	TGTGCCATCAGTGAGGTGGGGACTGGAAACACCATATATTTT
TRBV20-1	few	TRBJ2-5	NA	CSASGQMGLETQYF	TGCAGTGCTAGTGGTCAAATGGGGCTAGAGACCCAGTACTTC
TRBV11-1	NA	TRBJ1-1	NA	CASSLARVTEAFF	TGTGCCAGCAGCTTAGCCAGGGTCACTGAAGCTTTCTTT
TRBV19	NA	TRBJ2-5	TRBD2	CASSPGLAGETQYF	TGTGCCAGTAGTCCCGGACTAGCGGGGGAGACCCAGTACTTC
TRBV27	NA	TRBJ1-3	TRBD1	CASSRTGVTGNTIYF	TGTGCCAGCAGTCGGACAGGGGTTACTGGAAACACCATATATTTT
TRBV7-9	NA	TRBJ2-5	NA	CASSLSGGSETQYF	TGTGCCAGCAGCTTATCGGGGGGCTCAGAGACCCAGTACTTC
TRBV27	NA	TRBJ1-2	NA	CASMFAGEGLGGYTF	TGTGCCAGCATGTTCGCGGGGGAAGGTTTAGGAGGCTACACCTTC
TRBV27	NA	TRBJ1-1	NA	CASTTTRGNTEAFF	TGTGCCAGCACAACGACCCGGGGGAACACTGAAGCTTTCTTT
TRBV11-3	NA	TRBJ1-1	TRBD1	CASSLDHGQGREAFF	TGTGCCAGCAGCTTAGATCACGGACAGGGACGAGAAGCTTTCTTT
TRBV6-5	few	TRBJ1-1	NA	CASSYSFREGAEAFF	TGTGCCAGCAGTTACTCGTTTCGGGAAGGGGCTGAAGCTTTCTTT
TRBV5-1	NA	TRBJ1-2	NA	CASSFSGEVRHGYTF	TGCGCCAGCAGCTTCAGTGGTGAAGTCCGGCATGGCTACACCTTC
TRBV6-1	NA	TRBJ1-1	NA	CASSEVLNTEAFF	TGTGCCAGCAGTGAAGTCCTGAACACTGAAGCTTTCTTT
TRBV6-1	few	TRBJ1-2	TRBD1	CASSEGTGANYGYTF	TGTGCCAGCAGTGAAGGGACAGGAGCTAACTATGGCTACACCTTC
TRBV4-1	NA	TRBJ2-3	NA	CASRSTGWDTQYF	TGCGCCAGCAGGTCAACAGGGTGGGATACGCAGTATTTT
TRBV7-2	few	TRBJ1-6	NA	CASSTGTGGRSYNSPLHF	TGTGCCAGCAGCACGGGGACCGGGGGCAGGAGTTATAATTCACCCCTCCACTTT
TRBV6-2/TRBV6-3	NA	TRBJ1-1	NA	CASSERDAEAFF	TGTGCCAGCAGTGAAAGGGATGCTGAAGCTTTCTTT
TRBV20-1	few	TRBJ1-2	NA	CSASPGVGGYTF	TGCAGTGCTAGTCCGGGGGTGGGCGGCTACACCTTC
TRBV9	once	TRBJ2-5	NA	CASSEDPTGIQETQYF	TGTGCCAGCAGCGAAGACCCAACAGGGATCCAAGAGACCCAGTACTTC
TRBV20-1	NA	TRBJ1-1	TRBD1	CSATTGRFTEAFF	TGCAGTGCCACGACAGGGAGGTTCACTGAAGCTTTCTTT
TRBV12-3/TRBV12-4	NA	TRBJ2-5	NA	CASSYRETQYF	TGTGCCAGCAGTTATCGAGAGACCCAGTACTTC
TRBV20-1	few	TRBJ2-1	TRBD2	CSASDPGLAETYNEQFF	TGCAGTGCTAGTGACCCGGGACTAGCGGAAACTTACAATGAGCAGTTCTTC
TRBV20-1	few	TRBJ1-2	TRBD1	CSARSDTGVNYGYTF	TGCAGTGCTAGATCCGATACAGGGGTCAACTATGGCTACACCTTC
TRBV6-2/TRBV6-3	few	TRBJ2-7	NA	CASRLQGPYEQYF	TGTGCCAGCAGGCTACAGGGACCCTACGAGCAGTACTTC
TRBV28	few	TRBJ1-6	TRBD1	CASRPTGSSYNSPLHF	TGTGCCAGCAGACCGACAGGGAGCTCCTATAATTCACCCCTCCACTTT
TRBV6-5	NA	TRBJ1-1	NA	CASSYGGSEAFF	TGTGCCAGCAGTTACGGGGGCTCTGAAGCTTTCTTT
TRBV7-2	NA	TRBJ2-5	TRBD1	CASSPGGGVYETQYF	TGTGCCAGCAGCCCAGGGGGCGGGGTATATGAGACCCAGTACTTC
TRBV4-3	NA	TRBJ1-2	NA	CASNPGQGGGYGYTF	TGCGCCAGCAACCCTGGGCAGGGCGGAGGGTATGGCTACACCTTC
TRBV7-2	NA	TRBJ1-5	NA	CASSLVRGGQPQHF	TGTGCCAGCAGCCTAGTAAGGGGTGGGCAGCCCCAGCATTTT
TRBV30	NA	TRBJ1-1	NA	CAWSRATEAFF	TGTGCCTGGAGCAGGGCCACTGAAGCTTTCTTT
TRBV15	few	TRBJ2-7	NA	CATSRVIGTGSYEQYF	TGTGCCACCAGCAGAGTTATAGGGACTGGCTCCTACGAGCAGTACTTC
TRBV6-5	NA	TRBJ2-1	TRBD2	CASSSSRTSGSNEQFF	TGTGCCAGCAGTTCATCTAGGACTAGCGGGAGTAATGAGCAGTTCTTC